Following are 3 T cell receptor beta chains from one sample sequenced in a study of T cells after yellow fever vaccination. MiXCR, run by TCRdb on the 5' RACE reads, gives a single entry per CDR3 protein. The sample has around 530,000 distinct CDR3 sequences; about 17% are singletons. The material sequenced was PBMCs, taken around 5 days after the first yellow fever vaccination. The receptors stem from a man between 18 and 29 years old who received the YFV17D yellow fever vaccine.

In its sample, this clonotype was seen a few times. The chain uses TRBV5-8 and TRBJ2-5, with D uncertain. The CDR3 runs 13 residues. Trimming left V 6 bases short and J 4 bases short, with 13 bases between. Germline loops: CDR1 SGHTS, CDR2 YDEGEE. The CDR3 sequence is CASTSRPGETQYF. The CDR3 nucleotides read TGTGCCAGCACCTCACGGCCCGGAGAGACCCAGTACTTC.

A single count supports this clonotype. The chain uses TRBV12-3 or TRBV12-4 and TRBJ1-4, with 10 bases fitting TRBD1. V gave up 3 bases and J gave up 10 bases; unmatched junction bases: 5. The CDR3 covers 14 residues. The CDR3 sequence: CASSFGGQGGKLFF. CDR3 bases: TGTGCCAGCAGTTTTGGTGGACAGGGGGGAAAACTGTTTTTT.

This clonotype came up a few times. This rearrangement joins TRBV2 to TRBJ2-1; TRBD2 matches at 14 bases. V lost 10 bases and J lost 10; bases outside the gene matches: 9. The CDR3 runs to 14 residues. Germline V gene sequence: CDR1 SNHLY, CDR2 FYNNEI. CDR3 region: CATWGTSGGGEQFF. The CDR3 coding sequence is TGTGCCACCTGGGGGACTAGCGGGGGTGGGGAGCAGTTCTTC.